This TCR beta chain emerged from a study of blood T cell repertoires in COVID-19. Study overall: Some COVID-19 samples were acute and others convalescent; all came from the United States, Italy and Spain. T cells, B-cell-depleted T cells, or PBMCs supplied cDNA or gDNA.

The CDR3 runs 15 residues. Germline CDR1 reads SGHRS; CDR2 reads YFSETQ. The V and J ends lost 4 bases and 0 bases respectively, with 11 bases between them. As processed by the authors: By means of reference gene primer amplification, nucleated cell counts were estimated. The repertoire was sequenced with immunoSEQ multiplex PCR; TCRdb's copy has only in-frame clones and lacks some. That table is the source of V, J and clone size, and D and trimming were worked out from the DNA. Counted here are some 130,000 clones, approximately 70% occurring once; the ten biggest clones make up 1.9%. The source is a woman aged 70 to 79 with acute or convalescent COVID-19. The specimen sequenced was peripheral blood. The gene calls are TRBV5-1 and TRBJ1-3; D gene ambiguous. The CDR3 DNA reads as TGCGCCAGCAGCCCGCGTAGCGACTCTGGAAACACCATATATTTT. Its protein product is CASSPRSDSGNTIYF.